What follows is one TCR beta chain and its context. This clonotype was detected only a few times. Its antigen is currently not known. Qualities for individual bases were not recorded, and no much larger clone is one base off. These reads were obtained on an Illumina HiSeq 1500. In TCRdb, the public reads were trimmed at Q25 with fastp and aligned with MiXCR, with productive beta chains retained. Every CDR3 protein is listed once, alongside the most common genes and DNA of its rows. This sample lists roughly 180,000 distinct CDR3 sequences; 17% were detected once. The top ten constitute 20% to 25% of the sample. This sample is part of a study of T cell repertoires in cytomegalovirus infection (dated by TCRdb to about 2019). About the investigation overall: Donor HLA type was relevant to the analysis, as public TCR beta signatures indicated carriage of CMV infection together with the matching HLA type.

Trimming leaves V shorter by 5 bases and J shorter by 5 bases, with the junction holding 8 bases beyond the gene matches. Based on the germline V gene, the CDR1 and CDR2 sequences are SGHTA and FQGNSA. The CDR3 covers 14 residues, taking in both the cysteine and the phenylalanine. Just the 42-base CDR3 DNA is kept, in frame starting at base 1. Study-wide conclusions, independent of this receptor: The ex vivo response was dominated by HLA-C-restricted CMV-specific TCR beta clonotypes, and the single most frequent clonotype in two of eight donors was supplied by these HLA-C-restricted clonotypes. Carriers of CMV infection plus the relevant HLA type were discriminated by the cumulative frequency of public TCR beta family members in the study cohort and in an independent roughly 370-donor cohort.

Recombination connected TRBV7-2 to TRBJ2-7, with 8 bases matching TRBD1. This TCR derives from a human donor in good health (CMV status not recorded). Some clones in this sample may be carry-over from other donors' samples. Material: CD8+ T cells from PBMCs. DNA sequence: TGTGCCAGCAGCCCCAGGACAGGGTCCCACGAGCAGTACTTC. Its protein product is CASSPRTGSHEQYF.